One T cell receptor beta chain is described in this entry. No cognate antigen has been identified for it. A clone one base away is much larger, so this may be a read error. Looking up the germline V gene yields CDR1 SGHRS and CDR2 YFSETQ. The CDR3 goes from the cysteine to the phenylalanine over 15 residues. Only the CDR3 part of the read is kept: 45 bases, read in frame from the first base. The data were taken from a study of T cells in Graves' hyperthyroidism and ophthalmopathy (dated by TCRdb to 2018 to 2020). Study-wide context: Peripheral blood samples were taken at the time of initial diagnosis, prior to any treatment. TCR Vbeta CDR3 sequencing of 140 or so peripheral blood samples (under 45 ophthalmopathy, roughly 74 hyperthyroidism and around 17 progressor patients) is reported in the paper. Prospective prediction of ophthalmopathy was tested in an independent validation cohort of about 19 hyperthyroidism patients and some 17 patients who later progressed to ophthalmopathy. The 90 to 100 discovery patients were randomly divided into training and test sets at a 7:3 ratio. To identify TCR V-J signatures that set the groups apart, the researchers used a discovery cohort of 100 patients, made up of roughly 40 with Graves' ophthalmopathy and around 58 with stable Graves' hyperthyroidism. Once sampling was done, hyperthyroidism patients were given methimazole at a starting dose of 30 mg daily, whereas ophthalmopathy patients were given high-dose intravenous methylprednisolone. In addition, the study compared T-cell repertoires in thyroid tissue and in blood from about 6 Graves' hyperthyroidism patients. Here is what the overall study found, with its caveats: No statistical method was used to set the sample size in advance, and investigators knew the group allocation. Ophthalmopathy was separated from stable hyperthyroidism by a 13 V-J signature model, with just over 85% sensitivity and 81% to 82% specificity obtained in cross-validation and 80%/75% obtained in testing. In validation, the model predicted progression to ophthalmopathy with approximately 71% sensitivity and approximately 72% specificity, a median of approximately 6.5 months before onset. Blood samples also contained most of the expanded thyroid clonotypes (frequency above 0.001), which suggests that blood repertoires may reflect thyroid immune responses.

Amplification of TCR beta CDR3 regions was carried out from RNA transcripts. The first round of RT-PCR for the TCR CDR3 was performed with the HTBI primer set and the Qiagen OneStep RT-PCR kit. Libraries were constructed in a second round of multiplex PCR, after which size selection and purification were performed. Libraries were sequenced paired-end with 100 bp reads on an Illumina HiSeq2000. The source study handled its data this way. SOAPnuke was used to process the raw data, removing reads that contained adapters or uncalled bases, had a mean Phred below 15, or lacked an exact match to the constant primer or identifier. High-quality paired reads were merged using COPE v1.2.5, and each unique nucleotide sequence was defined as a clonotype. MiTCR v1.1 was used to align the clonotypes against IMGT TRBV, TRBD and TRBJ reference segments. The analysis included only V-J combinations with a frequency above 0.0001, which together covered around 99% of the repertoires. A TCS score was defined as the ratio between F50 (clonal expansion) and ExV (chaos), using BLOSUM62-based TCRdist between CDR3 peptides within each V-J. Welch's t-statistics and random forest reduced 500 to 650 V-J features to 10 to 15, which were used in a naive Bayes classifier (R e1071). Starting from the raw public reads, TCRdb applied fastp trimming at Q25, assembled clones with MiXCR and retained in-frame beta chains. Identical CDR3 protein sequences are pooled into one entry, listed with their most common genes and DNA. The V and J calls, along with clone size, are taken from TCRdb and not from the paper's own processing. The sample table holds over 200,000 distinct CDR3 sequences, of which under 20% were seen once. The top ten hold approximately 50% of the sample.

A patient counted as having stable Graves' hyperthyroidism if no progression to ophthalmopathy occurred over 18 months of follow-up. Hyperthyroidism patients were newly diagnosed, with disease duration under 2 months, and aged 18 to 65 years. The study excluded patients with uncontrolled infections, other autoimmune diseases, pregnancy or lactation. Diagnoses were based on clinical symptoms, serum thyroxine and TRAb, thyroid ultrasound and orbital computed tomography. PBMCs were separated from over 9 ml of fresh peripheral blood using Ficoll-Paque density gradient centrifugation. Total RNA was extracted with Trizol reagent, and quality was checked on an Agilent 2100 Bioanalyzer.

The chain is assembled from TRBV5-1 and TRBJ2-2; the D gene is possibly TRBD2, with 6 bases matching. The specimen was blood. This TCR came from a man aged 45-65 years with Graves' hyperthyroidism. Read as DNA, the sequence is TGCGCCAGCGGCTTGAGAATTGGAGGGAACGGGGAGCTGTTTTTT. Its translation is CASGLRIGGNGELFF.